The 13 T cell receptor beta chains reported below all come from one sample, sequenced in a study of CD8+CD57+ T cells in acquired aplastic anemia. TCR beta VDJ and CDR3 profiling used genomic DNA as template. TCRdb reprocessed the reads via MiXCR and lists one record per CDR3 protein. This table holds 160,000 or so distinct CDR3 sequences, around 48% found once. The patients chosen for sequencing had shown expansion of CD8+CD57+ cells (detected by flow cytometry). Sequencing used sorted CD4+, CD8+, or CD8+CD57+ T cells (not recorded which) from PBMCs. These receptors were obtained from a human donor with aplastic anemia.

The gene calls are TRBV7-2 and TRBJ2-7, with D perhaps TRBD1 (6 bases). V lost 1 base and J lost 3, with 13 bases in between. Germline loops: CDR1 SGHTA, CDR2 FQGNSA. The CDR3 totals 15 residues. The CDR3 loop reads CASSLGPGAGYEQYF. The CDR3 DNA follows: TGTGCCAGCAGCTTAGGTCCAGGGGCCGGCTACGAGCAGTACTTC. The variable domain in full, with the rest retrieved from reference TRBV7-2 and TRBJ2-7, is GAGVSQSPSNKVTEKGKDVELRCDPISGHTALYWYRQSLGQGLEFLIYFQGNSAPDKSGLPSDRFSAERTGGSVSTLTIQRTQQEDSAVYLCASSLGPGAGYEQYFGPGTRLTVT.

At least ten counts were recorded for this clonotype. This chain uses TRBV2 with TRBJ1-2; 9 nucleotides line up with TRBD1. The CDR3 is 16 amino acids. Germline assignment: CDR1 SNHLY and CDR2 FYNNEI. V shed 6 bases and J 8 bases; nucleotides not matched to a gene: 16. For the CDR3, the DNA is TGTGCCAGCAGCCCGATAAAGGGGACAGGGAGTGACGGCTACACCTTC. Translating gives CASSPIKGTGSDGYTF. Full variable domain (remainder filled in from reference TRBV2 and TRBJ1-2): EPEVTQTPSHQVTQMGQEVILRCVPISNHLYFYWYRQILGQKVEFLVSFYNNEISEKSEIFDDQFSVERPDGSNFTLKIRSTKLEDSAMYFCASSPIKGTGSDGYTFGSGTRLTVV.

This clonotype was recorded at least ten times. This chain connects TRBV10-3 to TRBJ2-1, with 8 bases matching TRBD1. Trimming at V came to 9 bases and at J to 2 bases, leaving 3 bases not matched to a gene. Germline lookup yields CDR1 ENHRY and CDR2 SYGVKD. This CDR3 has 13 amino acids. DNA for the CDR3: TGTGCCATAGGACAGGGAACCTACAATGAGCAGTTCTTC. Translating gives CAIGQGTYNEQFF.

The sample holds many counts of this clonotype. The rearrangement joins TRBV27 to TRBJ2-7; TRBD2 agrees at 8 bases. CDR3 length: 13 residues. V trimming: 8 bases; J trimming: 3 bases; junction bases outside the gene matches: 6. Germline values: CDR1 MNHEY, CDR2 SMNVEV (reference sequence). CDR3 nucleotide sequence: TGTGCCAGCCGGCGGACTAGCAGCTACGAGCAGTACTTC. It codes for CASRRTSSYEQYF.

The V gene is TRBV15, the J gene TRBJ1-5, with 8 nucleotides matching TRBD1. The CDR3 has 14 residues. Germline loops: CDR1 LNHNV, CDR2 YYDKDF (reference sequence). The ends lost 5 bases at V and 5 bases at J; junction bases unmatched: 5. CDR3 coding DNA: TGTGCCACCAGCTGGACAGGGTTCGATCAGCCCCAGCATTTT. Protein: CATSWTGFDQPQHF. The whole variable domain, filled in from reference TRBV15 and TRBJ1-5, reads DAMVIQNPRYQVTQFGKPVTLSCSQTLNHNVMYWYQQKSSQAPKLLFHYYDKDFNNEADTPDNFQSRRPNTSFCFLDIRSPGLGDTAMYLCATSWTGFDQPQHFGDGTRLSIL.

This clonotype was detected many times. The genes are TRBV7-8 and TRBJ2-5; 10 nucleotides match TRBD1. The CDR3 is 15 residues long. Germline CDR1 SGHVS, CDR2 FQNEAQ. With 5 bases clipped from V and 4 bases from J, the junction kept 7 bases outside the gene matches. CDR3 residues: CASSPQTGGPETQYF. CDR3 coding DNA: TGTGCCAGCAGCCCTCAGACAGGGGGCCCAGAGACCCAGTACTTC.

This clonotype was observed many times. The chain is built from TRBV5-1 and TRBJ1-4; TRBD1 might be the D (6 bases). V was trimmed by 6 bases and J by 2 bases, leaving 14 bases between them. Germline CDR1 is SGHRS and CDR2 is YFSETQ. This CDR3 contains 15 residues. The CDR3 DNA reads TGCGCCAGCACCACGAAGGGGGATACTAATGAAAAACTGTTTTTT. This gives the protein CASTTKGDTNEKLFF.

In this sample, this clonotype turned up a few times. The chain uses TRBV6-7 and TRBJ1-4; 8 positions agree with TRBD1. TRBV6-7 is designated an ORF whose function remains uncertain. The CDR3 consists of 15 residues. The V gene end was trimmed by 7 bases and the J gene end by 9 bases; junction bases not matched to a gene: 13. CDR3 region: CASTRDRGGRKKLFF. The CDR3 DNA follows: TGTGCCAGCACTCGCGACAGGGGAGGGAGGAAAAAACTGTTTTTT.

This clonotype was counted once. The germline gene is not matched at one end of the junction; a read error may be the cause. This chain joins TRBV7-9 and TRBJ1-5; no reliable D call. CDR1 is SEHNR, CDR2 FQNEAQ, per germline (reference sequence). This CDR3 contains 13 residues. The CDR3, as DNA: TGTGCCACCAGCTTAGAGGCGGACCAGCCCCAGCATTTT. It is translated as CATSLEADQPQHF.

At least ten counts were recorded for this clonotype. V is TRBV5-8 and J is TRBJ2-5; D is perhaps TRBD2 (7 bases). The V gene's germline CDR1 is SGHTS and CDR2 YDEGEE. The CDR3 is made up of 16 amino acids. Between the trimmed V and J ends, which lost 2 bases and 3 bases, there was a span of 17 bases. DNA of the CDR3: TGTGCCAGCAGCTTAGGGGGGGGCGGGAAGGAAGAGACCCAGTACTTC. Its protein product is CASSLGGGGKEETQYF.

This clonotype appeared a few times. The chain joins TRBV12-3 or TRBV12-4 to TRBJ1-2, with a tentative D call TRBD1 (5 bases). The germline V and J ends were trimmed by 3 bases and 4 bases, with 9 bases remaining between them. The CDR3 covers 13 residues. This CDR3 is CASSLGTLYGYTF. The CDR3 DNA follows: TGTGCCAGCAGTTTGGGGACCCTCTATGGCTACACCTTC.

CDR3 loop: CAITGSNNSPLHF. CDR3 in DNA: TGTGCCATCACCGGTTCGAATAATTCACCCCTCCACTTT. The chain combines TRBV10-3 with TRBJ1-6, with no clear D. This CDR3 spans 13 amino acids. Trimming took off 7 bases at V and 5 bases at J, with 9 bases between the two ends. Germline V gene data show CDR1 as ENHRY and CDR2 as SYGVKD.

This clonotype showed up many times. The chain carries TRBV14 and TRBJ2-5; D is unclear. This CDR3 has 13 residues. V gave up 2 bases and J gave up 4 bases, with 8 bases separating them. The germline V gene has CDR1 SGHDN and CDR2 FVKESK. The CDR3 loop reads CASSQNTRETQYF. DNA for the CDR3: TGTGCCAGCAGCCAAAACACAAGAGAGACCCAGTACTTC.